Presented here are 11 T cell receptor beta chains from one specimen sequenced in a study of identical twins. MiXCR, run by TCRdb on the 5' RACE reads, gives a single entry per CDR3 protein. The sample yields nearly 250,000 distinct CDR3 sequences, approximately 7% seen once. This sample also appeared in a second study, on yellow fever vaccine responses in identical twins.

Sequenced: memory (CD45RO+) T cells sorted from blood. These receptor sequences come from a woman aged 18-29 years in good health.

This clonotype appeared many times. This chain joins TRBV12-3 or TRBV12-4 and TRBJ1-1; D not certain. The germline V and J ends were trimmed by 3 bases and 0 bases, with 8 bases remaining between them. The CDR3 is 14 amino acids. CDR3 protein: CASSLNSMNTEAFF. CDR3 nucleotide sequence: TGTGCCAGCAGTTTGAACAGTATGAACACTGAAGCTTTCTTT.

This clonotype was seen repeatedly, ten times or more. The chain couples TRBV5-1 to TRBJ1-1; 11 nucleotides match TRBD1. The junction had 7 bases not matched to a gene; V was cut back by 4 bases and J by 5 bases. The CDR3 has 15 amino acids. Germline V gives CDR1 SGHRS, CDR2 YFSETQ. The CDR3 here is CASSLGQGARTEAFF. DNA of the CDR3: TGCGCCAGCAGCCTAGGACAGGGGGCGAGAACTGAAGCTTTCTTT.

This clonotype has a count of ten or more. This chain joins TRBV10-3 and TRBJ2-1; D is uncertain. The V end lost 6 bases, the J end lost 0 bases, and 9 bases lay between the germline ends. The CDR3 runs to 14 residues. Germline CDR1 and CDR2: ENHRY and SYGVKD. The CDR3 spells CAIRSRSSYNEQFF. The CDR3 coding sequence is TGTGCCATCAGAAGCAGGAGCTCCTACAATGAGCAGTTCTTC.

Many counts were recorded for this clonotype. V is TRBV12-3 or TRBV12-4 and J is TRBJ2-3; TRBD2 matches 7 bases. The J segment lost 2 bases and the V segment lost 5 bases, leaving 25 bases of the junction unmatched. CDR3 length equals 21 residues. CDR3 coding DNA: TGTGCCAGCAGTCTAGGGCCCCATCAGGTTCGGGGGGAAACAAACACAGATACGCAGTATTTT. This encodes CASSLGPHQVRGETNTDTQYF.

This clonotype showed up many times. The chain couples TRBV12-3 or TRBV12-4 to TRBJ1-6, with D perhaps TRBD1 (5 bases). V was trimmed by 1 base and J by 10 bases, leaving 8 bases between them. CDR3 size: 13 residues. In DNA, the CDR3 is TGTGCCAGCAGTTTAGGGGGCGGGTCACCCCTCCACTTT. Its translation: CASSLGGGSPLHF.

The rearrangement uses TRBV9 and TRBJ1-1, with D perhaps TRBD1 (5 bases). The germline V and J ends were trimmed by 3 bases and 4 bases, with 13 bases remaining between them. The CDR3 is 14 residues long. The germline V gene has CDR1 SGDLS and CDR2 YYNGEE. The CDR3 region is CASSDGHPTTEAFF. In DNA form, the CDR3 reads TGTGCCAGCAGCGACGGACATCCGACCACTGAAGCTTTCTTT.

Within the sample, this clonotype is medium-sized (0.01 to 0.1%). The chain carries TRBV24-1 and TRBJ2-3, with D possibly being TRBD2 (6 bases). Germline V gene lookup returns CDR1 KGHDR and CDR2 SFDVKD. Trimming left V 9 bases short and J 4 bases short, with 19 bases between. The CDR3 is 15 residues long. The CDR3 DNA sequence: TGTGCCACCGGAGGGATCGGGTTCGCGGCAGATACGCAGTATTTT. Its translation is CATGGIGFAADTQYF.

The V gene is TRBV6-1, the J gene TRBJ1-6; D is undetermined. Germline loops: CDR1 MNHNS, CDR2 SASEGT. This CDR3 is 14 amino acids long. V lost 6 bases and J 6 bases, leaving 12 bases between the germline ends. Here the CDR3 DNA reads TGTGCCAGCAGCCCCGGCAGGATTAATTCACCCCTCCACTTT. It translates to CASSPGRINSPLHF.

This clonotype showed up many times. The V call is TRBV5-1, the J call TRBJ1-1; D is unresolved. The V and J ends lost 0 bases and 0 bases respectively, with 9 bases between them. The CDR3 contains 15 residues. The V gene's germline CDR1 is SGHRS and CDR2 YFSETQ. Here the CDR3 reads CASSLGQYVNTEAFF. The CDR3 coding sequence is TGCGCCAGCAGCTTGGGGCAATACGTGAACACTGAAGCTTTCTTT.

This chain links TRBV5-6 with TRBJ2-1; no reliable D call. V was pared by 1 base and J by 6 bases, with 8 bases between. This CDR3 is 13 amino acids long. The germline CDR1 and CDR2 sequences are SGHDT and YYEEEE. CDR3 in amino acids: CASSLMRLNEQFF. CDR3 bases: TGTGCCAGCAGCTTGATGAGGCTCAATGAGCAGTTCTTC.

This clonotype was counted at least ten times. The V and J genes are TRBV3-1 and TRBJ2-2; possibly TRBD1 or TRBD2 for D (5 bases each). Per germline, CDR1 LGHDT and CDR2 YNNKEL (reference sequence). The germline V and J ends were trimmed by 1 base and 7 bases, with 7 bases remaining between them. The CDR3 loop spans 13 amino acids. The CDR3 DNA reads as TGTGCCAGCAGCCAAGGGGACGTCGGGGAGCTGTTTTTT. Amino acid sequence: CASSQGDVGELFF.